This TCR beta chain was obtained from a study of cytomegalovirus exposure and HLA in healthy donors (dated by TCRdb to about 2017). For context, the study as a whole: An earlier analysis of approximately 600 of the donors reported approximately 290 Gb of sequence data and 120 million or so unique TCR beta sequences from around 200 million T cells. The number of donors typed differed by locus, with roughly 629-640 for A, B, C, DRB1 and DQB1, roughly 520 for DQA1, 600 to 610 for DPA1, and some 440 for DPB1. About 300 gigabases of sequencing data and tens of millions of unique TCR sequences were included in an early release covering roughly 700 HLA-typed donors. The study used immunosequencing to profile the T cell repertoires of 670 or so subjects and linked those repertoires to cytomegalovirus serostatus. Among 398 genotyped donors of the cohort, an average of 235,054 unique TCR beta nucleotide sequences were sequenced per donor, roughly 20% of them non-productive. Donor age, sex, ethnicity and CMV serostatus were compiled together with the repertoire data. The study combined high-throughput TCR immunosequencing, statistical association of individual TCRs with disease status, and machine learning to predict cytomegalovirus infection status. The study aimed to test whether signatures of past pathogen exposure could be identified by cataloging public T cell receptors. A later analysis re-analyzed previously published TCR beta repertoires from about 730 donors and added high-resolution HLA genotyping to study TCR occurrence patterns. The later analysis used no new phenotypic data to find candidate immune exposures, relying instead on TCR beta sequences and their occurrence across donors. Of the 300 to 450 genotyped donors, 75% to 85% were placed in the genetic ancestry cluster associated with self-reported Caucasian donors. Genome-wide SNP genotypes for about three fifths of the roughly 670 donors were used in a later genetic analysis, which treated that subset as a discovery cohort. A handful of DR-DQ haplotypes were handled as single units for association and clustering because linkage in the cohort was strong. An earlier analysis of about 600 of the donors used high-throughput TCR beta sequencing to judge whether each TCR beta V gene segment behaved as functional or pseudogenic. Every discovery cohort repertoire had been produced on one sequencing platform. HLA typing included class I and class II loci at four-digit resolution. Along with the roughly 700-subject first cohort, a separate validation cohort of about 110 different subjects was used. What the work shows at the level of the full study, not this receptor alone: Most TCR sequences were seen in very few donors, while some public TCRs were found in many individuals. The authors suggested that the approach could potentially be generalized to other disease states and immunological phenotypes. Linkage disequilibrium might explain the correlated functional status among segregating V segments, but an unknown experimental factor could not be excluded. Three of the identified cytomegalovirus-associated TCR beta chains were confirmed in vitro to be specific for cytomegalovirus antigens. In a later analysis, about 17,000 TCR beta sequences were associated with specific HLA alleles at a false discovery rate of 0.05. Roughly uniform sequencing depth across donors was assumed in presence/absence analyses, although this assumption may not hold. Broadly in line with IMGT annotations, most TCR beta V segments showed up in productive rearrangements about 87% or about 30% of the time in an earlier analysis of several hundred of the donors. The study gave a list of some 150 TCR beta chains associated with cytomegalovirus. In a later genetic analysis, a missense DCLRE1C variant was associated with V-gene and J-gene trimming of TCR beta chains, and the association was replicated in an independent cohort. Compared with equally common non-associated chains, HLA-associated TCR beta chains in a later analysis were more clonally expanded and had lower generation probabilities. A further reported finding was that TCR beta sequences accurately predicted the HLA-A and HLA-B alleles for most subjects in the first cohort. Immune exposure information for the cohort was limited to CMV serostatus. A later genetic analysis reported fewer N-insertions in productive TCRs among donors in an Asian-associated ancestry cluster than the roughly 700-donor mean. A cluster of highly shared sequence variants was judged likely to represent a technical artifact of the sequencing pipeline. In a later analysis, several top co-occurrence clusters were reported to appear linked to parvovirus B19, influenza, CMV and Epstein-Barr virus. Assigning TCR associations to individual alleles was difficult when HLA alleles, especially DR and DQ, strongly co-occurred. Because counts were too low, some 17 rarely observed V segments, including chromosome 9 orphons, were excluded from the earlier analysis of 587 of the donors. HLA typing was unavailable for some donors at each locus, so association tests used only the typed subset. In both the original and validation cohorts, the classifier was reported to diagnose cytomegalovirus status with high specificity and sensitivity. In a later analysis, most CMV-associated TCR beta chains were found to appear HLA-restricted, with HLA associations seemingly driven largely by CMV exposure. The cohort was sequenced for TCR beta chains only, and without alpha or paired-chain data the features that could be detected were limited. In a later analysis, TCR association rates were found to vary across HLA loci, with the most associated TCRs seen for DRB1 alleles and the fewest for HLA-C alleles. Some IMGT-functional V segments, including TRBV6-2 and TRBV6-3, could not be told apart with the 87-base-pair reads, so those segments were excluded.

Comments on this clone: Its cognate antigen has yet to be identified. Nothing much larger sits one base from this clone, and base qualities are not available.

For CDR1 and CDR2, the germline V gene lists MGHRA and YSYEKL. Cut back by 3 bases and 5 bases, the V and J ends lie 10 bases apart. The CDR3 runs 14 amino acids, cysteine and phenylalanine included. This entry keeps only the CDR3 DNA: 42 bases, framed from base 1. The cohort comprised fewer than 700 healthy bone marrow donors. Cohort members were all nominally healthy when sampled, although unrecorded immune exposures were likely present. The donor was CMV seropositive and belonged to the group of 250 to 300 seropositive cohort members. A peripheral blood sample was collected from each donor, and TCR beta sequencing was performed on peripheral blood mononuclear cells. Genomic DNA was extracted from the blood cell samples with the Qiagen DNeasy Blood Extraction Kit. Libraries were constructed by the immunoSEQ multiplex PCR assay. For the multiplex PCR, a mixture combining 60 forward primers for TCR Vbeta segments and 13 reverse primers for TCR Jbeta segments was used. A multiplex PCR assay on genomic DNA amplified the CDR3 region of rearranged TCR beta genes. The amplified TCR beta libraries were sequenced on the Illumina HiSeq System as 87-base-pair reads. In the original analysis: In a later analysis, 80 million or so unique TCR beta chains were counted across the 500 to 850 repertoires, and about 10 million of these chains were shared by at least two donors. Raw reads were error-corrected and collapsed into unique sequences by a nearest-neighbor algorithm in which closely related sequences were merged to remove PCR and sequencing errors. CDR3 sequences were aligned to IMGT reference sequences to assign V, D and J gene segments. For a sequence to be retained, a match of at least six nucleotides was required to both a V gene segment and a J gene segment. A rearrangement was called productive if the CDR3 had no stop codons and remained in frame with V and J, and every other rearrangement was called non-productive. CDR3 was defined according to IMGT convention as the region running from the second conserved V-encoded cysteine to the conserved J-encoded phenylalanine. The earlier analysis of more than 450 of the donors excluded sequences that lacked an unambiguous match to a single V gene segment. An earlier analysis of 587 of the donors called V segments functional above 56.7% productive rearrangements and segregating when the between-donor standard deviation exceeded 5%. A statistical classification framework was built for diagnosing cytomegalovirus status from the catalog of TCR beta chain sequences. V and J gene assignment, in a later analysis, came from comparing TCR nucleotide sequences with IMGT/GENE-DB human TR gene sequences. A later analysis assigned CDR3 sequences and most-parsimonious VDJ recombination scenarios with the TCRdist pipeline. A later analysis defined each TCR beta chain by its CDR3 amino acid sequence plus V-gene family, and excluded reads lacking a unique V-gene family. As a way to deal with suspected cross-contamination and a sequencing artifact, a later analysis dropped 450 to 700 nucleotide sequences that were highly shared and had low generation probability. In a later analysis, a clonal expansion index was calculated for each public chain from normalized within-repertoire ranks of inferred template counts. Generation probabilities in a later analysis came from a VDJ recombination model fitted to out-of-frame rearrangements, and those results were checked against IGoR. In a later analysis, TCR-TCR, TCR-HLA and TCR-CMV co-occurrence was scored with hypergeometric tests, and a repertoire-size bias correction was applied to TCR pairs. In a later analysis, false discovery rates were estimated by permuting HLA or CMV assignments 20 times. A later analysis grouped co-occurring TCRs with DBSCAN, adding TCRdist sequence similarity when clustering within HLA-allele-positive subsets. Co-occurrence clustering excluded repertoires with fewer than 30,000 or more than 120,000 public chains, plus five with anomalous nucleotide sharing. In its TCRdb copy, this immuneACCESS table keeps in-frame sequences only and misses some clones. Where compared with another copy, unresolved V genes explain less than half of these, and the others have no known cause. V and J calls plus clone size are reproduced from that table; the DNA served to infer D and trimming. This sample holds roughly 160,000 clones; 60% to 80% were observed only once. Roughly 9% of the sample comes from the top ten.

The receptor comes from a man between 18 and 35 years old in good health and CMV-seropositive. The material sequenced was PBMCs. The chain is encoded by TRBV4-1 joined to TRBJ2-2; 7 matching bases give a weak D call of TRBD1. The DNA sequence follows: TGCGCCAGCAGCCAGCCAGGGGGGACCGGGGAGCTGTTTTTT. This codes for CASSQPGGTGELFF.